A single sample is the source of the 17 T cell receptor beta chains below, sequenced in a study of cytomegalovirus exposure and HLA in healthy donors. This PCR relied on a set of 60 Vbeta primers and 13 Jbeta primers. Clones were read by immunoSEQ multiplex PCR, and TCRdb kept only the in-frame ones, dropping some. The repertoire shows 150,000 or so clones; the top ten hold about 1.6%. Sequencing was carried out using PBMCs. The source of these receptors is a woman in her forties or fifties in good health and CMV-seronegative.

The chain carries TRBV15 and TRBJ2-5; 8 positions agree with TRBD1. The V and J ends lost 6 bases and 5 bases, in that order; junction bases with no gene match: 5. CDR3 size: 13 residues. CDR1 is LNHNV, CDR2 YYDKDF, per germline (reference sequence). The CDR3 loop is CATRDRERETQYF. The CDR3 coding sequence is TGTGCCACCAGGGACAGGGAGAGGGAGACCCAGTACTTC.

The chain employs TRBV11-1 and TRBJ2-2; a weak D match, TRBD1 (5 bases). The V and J ends lost 1 base and 3 bases respectively, with 12 bases between them. The CDR3 is 16 residues long. CDR1 is SGHAT and CDR2 is FQDESV in the germline V gene (reference sequence). The CDR3 nucleotides are TGTGCCAGCAGCTTAGTCATACAGGCCGACACCGGGGAGCTGTTTTTT. It yields the protein CASSLVIQADTGELFF.

This rearrangement joins TRBV15 to TRBJ2-4; 7 positions agree with TRBD2. CDR1 and CDR2 from the germline V gene are LNHNV and YYDKDF (reference sequence). This CDR3 is 15 amino acids long. Germline trimming cut 1 base from V and 7 bases from J; bases unmatched to any gene: 7. This chain's CDR3 is CATSRGGGVRNIQYF. CDR3 sequence (DNA): TGTGCCACCAGCAGAGGTGGGGGGGTCAGGAACATTCAGTACTTC.

The chain links TRBV4-2 to TRBJ2-5, with 8 bases identical to TRBD2. Germline CDR1 is LGHNA and CDR2 is YNFKEQ. V lost 1 base, J lost 5 bases, and 3 bases stayed unmatched. The CDR3 is 14 residues long. CDR3 sequence (DNA): TGTGCCAGCAGCCAAGGACTAGCGACGGAGACCCAGTACTTC. Encoded protein: CASSQGLATETQYF.

The chain joins TRBV19 to TRBJ1-1; no firm D call. The V end was cut by 1 base, the J end by 1 base, with 7 bases between. The CDR3 is 14 residues long. CDR1 and CDR2 (germline): LNHDA, SQIVND (reference sequence). As DNA, the CDR3 is TGTGCCAGTAGTATAGCAGAGGAGAACACTGAAGCTTTCTTT. Translating it yields CASSIAEENTEAFF.

This chain links TRBV12-5 with TRBJ1-5; D remains ambiguous. CDR1 and CDR2 (germline): LGHNT, FRNRAP. V was trimmed by 0 bases and J by 7 bases, leaving 19 bases between them. The CDR3 is 17 amino acids. CDR3 sequence: CASGLVPSRLGDQPQHF. The CDR3 DNA reads TGTGCTAGTGGTTTGGTCCCAAGCAGGCTGGGCGACCAGCCCCAGCATTTT.

CDR3 sequence reads: CASSYSRYRANEQFF. The CDR3 region has the DNA TGTGCCAGCAGTTACTCGCGCTACAGGGCTAATGAGCAGTTCTTC. V is TRBV6-5 and J is TRBJ2-1, with D possibly matching TRBD1 (6 bases). This CDR3 region has 15 residues. Trimming cost V 0 bases and J 7 bases, with 13 bases left between them. In germline, CDR1 is MNHEY, CDR2 SVGAGI.

This chain connects TRBV19 to TRBJ2-7, with TRBD2 as a possible D gene (5 bases). This CDR3 region has 13 residues. V lost 7 bases and J 4 bases, leaving 14 bases between the germline ends. Germline lookup yields CDR1 LNHDA and CDR2 SQIVND (reference sequence). CDR3: CASTPGPGYEQYF. CDR3 bases: TGTGCCAGTACCCCGGGCCCGGGGTACGAGCAGTACTTC.

The chain links TRBV7-2 to TRBJ1-2; D ambiguous. The germline V gene encodes CDR1 SGHTA and CDR2 FQGNSA. This CDR3 is built from 13 residues. The germline V and J ends were trimmed by 0 bases and 6 bases, with 8 bases remaining between them. The DNA for the CDR3 is TGTGCCAGCAGCTTAGCGGGCCCGGATGGCTACACCTTC. It specifies CASSLAGPDGYTF.

The gene calls are TRBV4-2 and TRBJ2-7; 10 bases are shared with TRBD2. Unmatched junction bases numbered 8, after V lost 3 bases and J lost 6 bases. Germline lookup yields CDR1 LGHNA and CDR2 YNFKEQ. The CDR3 sequence is 15 residues long. CDR3 residues: CASSQGLAGEGEQYF. CDR3 bases: TGTGCCAGCAGCCAGGGTCTAGCGGGAGAGGGCGAGCAGTACTTC.

The chain has TRBV12-5 and TRBJ1-3, with a weak D call TRBD1 (5 bases). The CDR3 is 16 residues long. Germline assignment: CDR1 LGHNT and CDR2 FRNRAP. V dropped 5 bases and J dropped 0 bases, with 14 bases sitting between them. In DNA form, the CDR3 reads TGTGCTAGTGGTCCTCCAGGGTGGGTCTCTGGAAACACCATATATTTT. Translated, it gives CASGPPGWVSGNTIYF. The full variable domain, with the rest looked up from reference TRBV12-5 and TRBJ1-3, is DARVTQTPRHKVTEMGQEVTMRCQPILGHNTVFWYRQTMMQGLELLAYFRNRAPLDDSGMPKDRFSAEMPDATLATLKIQPSEPRDSAVYFCASGPPGWVSGNTIYFGEGSWLTVV.

A word on this clone: At one boundary the junction diverges from the germline segment, which might be a read error. This sample includes further DNA sequences coding for the same CDR3. The V call is TRBV9, the J call TRBJ1-1, with TRBD1 matching over 9 bases. The germline V gene encodes CDR1 SGDLS and CDR2 YYNGEE. The CDR3 runs to 17 residues. The CDR3 sequence: CASSVAGQGYMNTEAFF. CDR3 sequence (DNA): TGTGCCAGCAGCGTAGCGGGACAGGGTTACATGAACACTGAAGCTTTTTTT.

The rearrangement uses TRBV9 and TRBJ2-3; 13 bases are shared with TRBD2. J gave up 0 bases and V 4 bases, and 8 bases lay outside the gene matches. The germline V gene encodes CDR1 SGDLS and CDR2 YYNGEE. This CDR3 has 18 residues. This CDR3 is CASSHRTSGGDSTDTQYF. The CDR3 DNA is TGTGCCAGCAGCCATAGGACTAGCGGGGGAGATAGCACAGATACGCAGTATTTT.

The V gene is TRBV29-1, the J gene TRBJ1-4, with 7 bases that match TRBD1. This CDR3 region has 13 residues. Germline values: CDR1 SQVTM, CDR2 ANQGSEA. V lost 2 bases to trimming and J lost 7 bases; unmatched junction nucleotides: 4. CDR3 amino acids: CSVELGGGEKLFF. The CDR3 region has the DNA TGCAGCGTTGAATTAGGGGGCGGTGAAAAACTGTTTTTT. Full variable domain (outside the CDR3, taken from reference TRBV29-1 and TRBJ1-4): SAVISQKPSRDICQRGTSLTIQCQVDSQVTMMFWYRQQPGQSLTLIATANQGSEATYESGFVIDKFPISRPNLTFSTLTVSNMSPEDSSIYLCSVELGGGEKLFFGSGTQLSVL.

The chain recombines TRBV6-1 with TRBJ1-4; 8 bases are a match to TRBD1. The CDR3 totals 15 residues. The junction had 10 bases not matched to a gene; V was cut back by 11 bases and J by 2 bases. Germline assignment: CDR1 MNHNS and CDR2 SASEGT. CDR3 nucleotide sequence: TGTGCCGGCGGACAGGGTGGCGGGACTAATGAAAAACTGTTTTTT. Amino acid sequence: CAGGQGGGTNEKLFF.

The chain is built from TRBV6-5 and TRBJ1-5, with TRBD1 identical over 7 bases. Germline assignment: CDR1 MNHEY and CDR2 SVGAGI. This CDR3 is built from 15 residues. J gave up 2 bases and V 5 bases, and 6 bases lay outside the gene matches. The CDR3 spells CASSGGTDGNQPQHF. The CDR3 DNA sequence: TGTGCCAGCAGTGGTGGGACAGATGGCAATCAGCCCCAGCATTTT.

The genes are TRBV4-2 and TRBJ1-2, with D unresolved. The V end lost 2 bases, the J end lost 4 bases, and 17 bases lay between the germline ends. The length of the CDR3 is 16 residues. Germline CDR1 LGHNA, CDR2 YNFKEQ. CDR3 bases: TGTGCCAGCAGCCAATCCCGGGAATTGCCGCTCTATGGCTACACCTTC. It translates to CASSQSRELPLYGYTF.